The rows below give T cell receptor beta chains drawn from one sample of a study of long-term antiretroviral therapy in people with HIV. Profiled with immunoSEQ multiplex PCR; TCRdb holds only in-frame clones, not every one. The sample contains approximately 22,000 clones, approximately 80% of which appear only once. This specimen was unsorted PBMCs, taken 0.5 years before starting antiretroviral therapy. Source of these receptors: a man aged 35-49 years with HIV. Both conserved end residues are part of each CDR3. Fields, in order: V gene, clone size, J gene, D gene, CDR3 protein, CDR3 DNA. D genes are given only for firm matches. Clone sizes are given selectively: once, few, many, or a class where the clone is expanded.

>TRBV6-5|NA|TRBJ2-3|NA
CASSEDTDTQYF
TGTGCCAGCAGTGAAGACACAGATACGCAGTATTTT
>TRBV2|NA|TRBJ1-1|NA
CASRGPAGSTEAFF
TGTGCCAGCAGAGGCCCCGCCGGGAGCACTGAAGCTTTCTTT
>TRBV7-9|NA|TRBJ2-5|NA
CASSFRDLQHFLETQYF
TGTGCCAGCAGCTTCCGGGACTTGCAACACTTCTTGGAGACCCAGTACTTC
>TRBV5-1|NA|TRBJ1-1|NA
CASSPQVNTEAFF
TGCGCCAGCAGCCCACAGGTTAACACTGAAGCTTTCTTT
>TRBV11-2|NA|TRBJ2-2|NA
CASSLEGTWSGRTGELFF
TGTGCCAGCAGCTTAGAGGGGACTTGGTCGGGTCGGACCGGGGAGCTGTTTTTT
>TRBV28|NA|TRBJ1-1|NA
CASRKSGTPNTEAFF
TGTGCCAGCAGGAAATCCGGGACACCGAACACTGAAGCTTTCTTT
>TRBV9|NA|TRBJ2-3|NA
CASTPSRTDTQYF
TGTGCCAGCACTCCCTCCCGCACAGATACGCAGTATTTT
>TRBV7-2|once|TRBJ2-1|TRBD1
CASRAPGQGNNEQFF
TGTGCCAGCCGGGCCCCGGGACAGGGTAACAATGAGCAGTTCTTC
>TRBV28|NA|TRBJ2-7|TRBD2
CASSAPSSGPYEQYF
TGTGCCAGCAGCGCTCCCTCTAGCGGCCCCTACGAGCAGTACTTC
>TRBV19|once|TRBJ1-1|NA
CASSIDRWASEAFF
TGTGCCAGTAGTATAGATAGGTGGGCTAGCGAAGCTTTCTTT
>TRBV9|NA|TRBJ2-1|TRBD2
CASSEIAGGPFHEQFF
TGTGCCAGCAGCGAAATAGCGGGGGGGCCCTTCCATGAGCAGTTCTTC
>TRBV7-8|NA|TRBJ2-4|TRBD1
CASSLEGAGGNIQYF
TGTGCCAGCAGCTTAGAAGGGGCAGGGGGAAACATTCAGTACTTC
>TRBV7-6|NA|TRBJ2-4|NA
CASSLRGEVVGSQAKNIQYF
TGTGCCAGCAGCTTAAGGGGGGAAGTGGTGGGGTCCCAAGCCAAAAACATTCAGTACTTC
>TRBV5-1|NA|TRBJ2-5|NA
CASSFLGGEETQYF
TGCGCCAGCAGCTTCTTGGGGGGCGAGGAGACCCAGTACTTC
>TRBV18|NA|TRBJ1-2|TRBD1
CASSRLDRVDGYTF
TGTGCCAGCTCACGGCTGGACAGGGTCGATGGCTACACCTTC
>TRBV9|NA|TRBJ1-5|NA
CASSQGDDQPQHF
TGTGCCAGCAGTCAGGGAGATGATCAGCCCCAGCATTTT
>TRBV5-1|NA|TRBJ2-7|NA
CASSLAGVGYEQYF
TGCGCCAGCAGCTTGGCTGGGGTGGGCTACGAGCAGTACTTC
>TRBV29-1|few|TRBJ2-3|TRBD1
CSVEDPYTGGDTQYF
TGCAGCGTTGAAGACCCCTACACAGGGGGAGATACGCAGTATTTT
>TRBV7-2|NA|TRBJ1-1|NA
CASSLGVAKGNTEAFF
TGTGCCAGCAGCTTAGGTGTGGCCAAGGGAAACACTGAAGCTTTCTTT
>TRBV5-4|NA|TRBJ2-5|TRBD1
CASSLGTVIQETQYF
TGTGCCAGCAGCCTTGGGACAGTCATCCAAGAGACCCAGTACTTC
>TRBV28|NA|TRBJ1-5|TRBD1
CASIATPGQTSNQPQHF
TGTGCCAGCATCGCTACTCCGGGACAGACGAGCAATCAGCCCCAGCATTTT
>TRBV7-3|NA|TRBJ1-6|TRBD1
CASSLTGQGGSPLHF
TGTGCCAGCAGCTTGACCGGACAGGGGGGATCACCCCTCCACTTT
>TRBV7-9|NA|TRBJ1-2|TRBD1
CASSQKDRDSSGYTF
TGTGCCAGCAGCCAAAAGGACAGGGACAGCAGTGGCTACACCTTC
>TRBV9|NA|TRBJ2-4|TRBD1
CASSLQLNRGILAKNIQYF
TGTGCCAGCAGCCTACAACTTAACAGGGGGATCCTAGCCAAAAACATTCAGTACTTC
>TRBV27|NA|TRBJ2-1|TRBD2
CASSLAGGAKNNEQFF
TGTGCCAGCAGTTTAGCGGGGGGGGCAAAAAACAATGAGCAGTTCTTC
>TRBV19|once|TRBJ2-1|NA
CASSRSGAYNEQFF
TGTGCCAGTAGTAGAAGCGGAGCCTACAATGAGCAGTTCTTC
>TRBV27|NA|TRBJ2-7|TRBD1
CASSVAGGISYEQYF
TGTGCCAGCAGCGTTGCAGGGGGCATCTCCTACGAGCAGTACTTC
>TRBV5-4|NA|TRBJ1-2|NA
CASLQPLGGGNYGYTF
TGTGCCAGCTTACAGCCCCTCGGGGGCGGCAACTATGGCTACACCTTC
>TRBV6-4|NA|TRBJ2-2|TRBD1
CASSGTGTGELFF
TGTGCCAGTTCCGGGACAGGGACCGGGGAGCTGTTTTTT
>TRBV19|few|TRBJ1-5|NA
CASSPEGSQPQHF
TGTGCCAGTAGTCCCGAAGGGAGTCAGCCCCAGCATTTT
>TRBV11-2|medium-sized|TRBJ1-2|NA
CASSLDQGFGYTF
TGTGCCAGCAGCTTAGACCAGGGGTTTGGCTACACCTTC
>TRBV5-6|NA|TRBJ2-6|TRBD2
CASSLGSSGTGANVLTF
TGTGCCAGCAGCTTGGGGAGTAGCGGGACTGGGGCCAACGTCCTGACTTTC
>TRBV7-9|NA|TRBJ1-2|NA
CASSFGTTNYGYTF
TGTGCCAGCAGCTTTGGGACGACTAACTATGGCTACACCTTC
>TRBV28|NA|TRBJ2-7|TRBD2
CASSPTSGYEQYF
TGTGCCAGCAGTCCGACTAGCGGCTACGAGCAGTACTTC
>TRBV28|few|TRBJ1-5|NA
CASNIGGGNQPQHF
TGTGCCAGCAACATCGGGGGCGGCAATCAGCCCCAGCATTTT
>TRBV19|NA|TRBJ1-2|NA
CASSSDGRIYGYTF
TGTGCCAGTAGCTCTGATGGGCGGATCTATGGCTACACCTTC
>TRBV2|NA|TRBJ1-5|NA
CASSERGRSNQPQHF
TGTGCCAGCAGTGAAAGGGGACGTAGCAATCAGCCCCAGCATTTT
>TRBV7-3|NA|TRBJ2-1|TRBD1
CASSPRGQGDWDEQFF
TGTGCCAGCAGCCCAAGGGGACAGGGAGATTGGGATGAGCAGTTCTTC
>TRBV7-9|once|TRBJ2-1|TRBD2
CASSLDTGGPGTEQFF
TGTGCCAGCAGCTTAGATACGGGGGGGCCGGGAACGGAGCAGTTCTTC
>TRBV5-1|NA|TRBJ1-4|NA
CASSLGGITNEKLFF
TGCGCCAGCAGCTTGGGCGGGATAACTAATGAAAAACTGTTTTTT
>TRBV7-9|NA|TRBJ1-2|NA
CASSLGIGYGYTF
TGTGCCAGCAGCTTAGGAATAGGTTATGGCTACACCTTC
>TRBV5-5|NA|TRBJ1-5|NA
CASSLRPNNQPQHF
TGTGCCAGCAGCTTGCGACCGAATAATCAGCCCCAGCATTTT
>TRBV20-1|NA|TRBJ2-5|NA
CSARAEETQYF
TGCAGTGCTAGAGCGGAAGAGACCCAGTACTTC
>TRBV2|medium-sized|TRBJ2-7|TRBD2
CASSTSGATYEQYF
TGTGCCAGCAGTACTAGCGGTGCCACCTACGAGCAGTACTTC
>TRBV4-3|NA|TRBJ1-1|NA
CASKSTLNTEAFF
TGCGCCAGCAAGTCGACCCTGAACACTGAAGCTTTCTTT